The rows below give T cell receptor beta chains drawn from one sample of a study of OX40 agonist ivuxolimab in advanced cancers. Profiling relied on immunoSEQ multiplex PCR, and the TCRdb table lists in-frame clones only, not all of them. The repertoire holds about 50,000 clones, with around nine tenths as singletons. This specimen was CD4+ or CD8+ T cells sorted from blood, taken in a trial of the OX40 agonist ivuxolimab. Receptors were obtained from an adult with an advanced solid tumor such as melanoma, head and neck, liver or kidney cancer. Each CDR3 is given with its conserved first and last residue. Fields, in order: J gene, CDR3 length, D gene, V gene, clone size, CDR3 DNA, CDR3 protein. A D gene is named only where the DNA matches it firmly. Part of the rows lack a size; the others show once, few, many or a class for expanded clones.

TRBJ1-5 | 17 | TRBD1 | TRBV28 | . | TGTGCCAGCAGTCCCGTGTCAGGACAGGGATATACCCAGCCCCAGCATTTT | CASSPVSGQGYTQPQHF
TRBJ1-1 | 13 | . | TRBV30 | . | TGTGCCTGGGAGGGGACATCGAACACTGAAGCTTTCTTT | CAWEGTSNTEAFF
TRBJ1-1 | 13 | . | TRBV10-3 | few | TGTGCCATCACCGGGAACCTAAACACTGAAGCTTTCTTT | CAITGNLNTEAFF
TRBJ2-1 | 14 | . | TRBV27 | . | TGTGCCAGCACCATGCCGGGGCCCCGTAATGAGCAGTTCTTC | CASTMPGPRNEQFF
TRBJ1-1 | 13 | . | TRBV7-3 | . | TGTGCCAGCAGCTTAATGGGGGGCACTGAAGCTTTCTTT | CASSLMGGTEAFF
TRBJ2-7 | 14 | TRBD2 | TRBV30 | . | TGTGCCTGGGGTTTTAGCGGGGGGGTCTACGAGCAGTACTTC | CAWGFSGGVYEQYF
TRBJ2-3 | 17 | TRBD2 | TRBV10-2 | . | TGCGCCAGCAATTCGCTGGGACTAGCGGGGGGGACAGATACGCAGTATTTT | CASNSLGLAGGTDTQYF
TRBJ2-3 | 15 | TRBD2 | TRBV4-1 | . | TGCGCCAGCAGCCGCGGCGGGACTAGTACAGATACGCAGTATTTT | CASSRGGTSTDTQYF
TRBJ2-3 | 16 | TRBD2 | TRBV7-2 | . | TGTGCCAGCAGCTTAGAACCTAGCGGGGGGGCAGATACGCAGTATTTT | CASSLEPSGGADTQYF
TRBJ2-5 | 14 | TRBD1 | TRBV10-2 | once | TGCGCCAGCAGGACGGACAGGGCACAAGAGACCCAGTACTTC | CASRTDRAQETQYF
TRBJ2-7 | 11 | . | TRBV30 | . | TGTGCCTGGAGTCAGGACAGCGAGCAGTACTTC | CAWSQDSEQYF
TRBJ1-1 | 15 | TRBD1 | TRBV10-2 | . | TGCGCCAGCAGTGAGTGGGACAGGAGAAAGACTGAAGCTTTCTTT | CASSEWDRRKTEAFF
TRBJ2-5 | 18 | . | TRBV5-1 | . | TGCGCCAGCAGCTTGGATAACTTAGCCATCAGAGAGAAAGAGACCCAGTACTTC | CASSLDNLAIREKETQYF
TRBJ2-7 | 15 | . | TRBV7-2 | . | TGTGCCAGCAGCGAGGCAGGGAGGAGAGAATACGAGCAGTACTTC | CASSEAGRREYEQYF
TRBJ1-5 | 13 | . | TRBV19 | few | TGTGCCAGTAGTACCAGGGTTGAACAGCCCCAGCATTTT | CASSTRVEQPQHF
TRBJ1-4 | 16 | TRBD1 | TRBV7-9 | few | TGTGCCAGCAGCTTATTTCCTCAGGGGGGGAATGAAAAACTGTTTTTT | CASSLFPQGGNEKLFF
TRBJ1-2 | 15 | . | TRBV4-1 | . | TGCGCCAGCAGCCAAGATATGGCAATTAACTATGGCTACACCTTC | CASSQDMAINYGYTF
TRBJ2-3 | 13 | . | TRBV6-6 | . | TGTGCCAGCAGTAGCAGGGGAGCAGATACGCAGTATTTT | CASSSRGADTQYF
TRBJ1-4 | 13 | . | TRBV19 | . | TGTGCCAGTGCACGTAGGGGAGATGAAAAACTGTTTTTT | CASARRGDEKLFF
TRBJ1-3 | 14 | . | TRBV30 | . | TGTGCCTGGAGGGAAGGGATCTCTGGAAACACCATATATTTT | CAWREGISGNTIYF
TRBJ2-1 | 12 | . | TRBV11-2 | . | TGTGCCAGCAGCGGACGGACGGGACGGGAGTTCTTC | CASSGRTGREFF
TRBJ1-1 | 14 | TRBD1 | TRBV7-3 | . | TGTGCCAGCAGCTCGATGGACAGGGCTGGTGAAGCTTTCTTT | CASSSMDRAGEAFF
TRBJ2-3 | 16 | TRBD1 | TRBV7-3 | . | TGTGCCAGCAGCTCGTCCGGGACAGCTACCACAGATACGCAGTATTTT | CASSSSGTATTDTQYF
TRBJ2-5 | 15 | TRBD1 | TRBV6-5 | . | TGTGCCAGCAGTTCCAGGGACAGGGGAGCAGAGACCCAGTACTTC | CASSSRDRGAETQYF
TRBJ1-1 | 12 | . | TRBV4-3 | . | TGCGCCAGCAGCTTGAGGTCAGGGGAAGCTTTCTTT | CASSLRSGEAFF
TRBJ2-7 | 13 | TRBD1 | TRBV29-1 | . | TGCAGCGTTGGGGCGACAGGGAACGGCGAGCAGTACTTC | CSVGATGNGEQYF
TRBJ2-5 | 14 | . | TRBV4-2 | . | TGTGCCAGCAGCCAAGCCCGGGGTGGGGAGACCCAGTACTTC | CASSQARGGETQYF
TRBJ1-2 | 14 | . | TRBV5-6 | . | TGTGCCAGCAGCTTGTACTGGGGGTACTATGGCTACACCTTC | CASSLYWGYYGYTF
TRBJ2-7 | 15 | TRBD2 | TRBV10-2 | . | TGCGCCAGCAGTGATAGGGCTAGCGGGTCCTACGAGCAGTACTTC | CASSDRASGSYEQYF
TRBJ1-1 | 12 | . | TRBV6-6 | . | TGTGCCAGCAGTAAAAGGAGCACTGAAGCTTTCTTT | CASSKRSTEAFF
TRBJ1-1 | 15 | . | TRBV19 | . | TGTGCCAGAATGGACAGCGGGTCCCCCTATACTGAAGCTTTCTTT | CARMDSGSPYTEAFF
TRBJ1-6 | 15 | . | TRBV7-2 | . | TGTGCCAGCAGCGCCAAGCGACGCTTGGAGTCACCCCTCCACTTT | CASSAKRRLESPLHF
TRBJ2-5 | 18 | TRBD2 | TRBV7-2 | . | TGTGCCAGCAGCTTAAGGTTCGGGGCTAGCGGGTACCAAGAGACCCAGTACTTC | CASSLRFGASGYQETQYF
TRBJ2-1 | 13 | . | TRBV6-6 | . | TGTGCCAGCAGTACAACAGGGTGGAATGAGCAGTTCTTC | CASSTTGWNEQFF
TRBJ1-2 | 14 | TRBD1 | TRBV19 | once | TGTGCCAGTAGTACCGACAGGGGGCTAGGGGGCTACACCTTC | CASSTDRGLGGYTF
TRBJ1-5 | 17 | . | TRBV4-1 | . | TGCGCCAGCAGCCAAGTTATTTACAGGGCGGGCAATCAGCCCCAGCATTTT | CASSQVIYRAGNQPQHF
TRBJ2-1 | 14 | TRBD2 | TRBV11-3 | . | TGTGCCAGCAGCTTAGAGACTAGCGGGAGGACGCAGTTCTTC | CASSLETSGRTQFF
TRBJ1-2 | 14 | . | TRBV5-1 | . | TGCGCCAGCAGCTTGGTTCAGGACAACTATGGCTACACCTTC | CASSLVQDNYGYTF
TRBJ2-3 | 15 | TRBD1 | TRBV19 | . | TGTGCCAGTAGGAAAGGGACAGAGAGCACAGATACGCAGTATTTT | CASRKGTESTDTQYF
TRBJ2-1 | 14 | . | TRBV5-1 | once | TGCGCCAGCAGCTTGCGGAGCTCCTACAATGAGCAGTTCTTC | CASSLRSSYNEQFF
TRBJ2-5 | 16 | . | TRBV7-9 | . | TGTGCCAGCAGCCGCCCCGGTGGAGAGGGGACGGAGACCCAGTACTTC | CASSRPGGEGTETQYF
TRBJ2-1 | 14 | . | TRBV7-3 | . | TGTGCCAGCAGCCTGGAACCAGGGTGGAATGAGCAGTTCTTC | CASSLEPGWNEQFF
TRBJ1-2 | 13 | . | TRBV7-2 | . | TGTGCCAGCAGCTCTAGCAGGGTCCATGGCTACACCTTC | CASSSSRVHGYTF
TRBJ1-6 | 17 | . | TRBV21-1 | . | TGTGCCAGCGCGCCCCTATCAGGGGGCTATTATAATTCACCCCTCCACTTT | CASAPLSGGYYNSPLHF
TRBJ2-2 | 17 | . | TRBV7-3 | . | TGTGCCAGCAGCTTTAACCCGAGCCTTCCGAACACCGGGGAGCTGTTTTTT | CASSFNPSLPNTGELFF
TRBJ2-7 | 13 | . | TRBV11-2 | few | TGTGCCAGCAGCTTAGCAGGGGCCTACGAGCAGTACTTC | CASSLAGAYEQYF
TRBJ2-6 | 16 | . | TRBV5-1 | . | TGCGCCAGCAGCTTGCCCAGGGTTTCTGGGGCCAACGTCCTGACTTTC | CASSLPRVSGANVLTF
TRBJ2-3 | 16 | . | TRBV11-2 | few | TGTGCCAGCAGACCACTCGGTGGAGCGATCACAGATACGCAGTATTTT | CASRPLGGAITDTQYF
TRBJ2-2 | 12 | . | TRBV10-1 | . | TGCGCCAGCAGTGAGAGGCACGGGGAGCTGTTTTTT | CASSERHGELFF
TRBJ2-2 | 17 | . | TRBV7-7 | . | TGTGCTAGCAGCCGACACCTCGGGAGAGCGAACACCGGGGAGCTGTTTTTT | CASSRHLGRANTGELFF
TRBJ2-7 | 15 | TRBD1 | TRBV4-1 | . | TGCGCCAGCAGCCAAGCCGGGACAGGATCCTACGAGCAGTACTTC | CASSQAGTGSYEQYF
TRBJ2-7 | 14 | . | TRBV28 | . | TGTGCCAGCAGACCGGACGGATTCTCCTACGAGCAGTACTTC | CASRPDGFSYEQYF
TRBJ1-5 | 14 | TRBD1 | TRBV28 | . | TGTGCCAGCACTATCGTACAGGGGAATCAGCCCCAGCATTTT | CASTIVQGNQPQHF
TRBJ2-3 | 16 | . | TRBV7-8 | . | TGTGCCAGCAGCCCTACGGGGACTTCTAGCACAGATACGCAGTATTTT | CASSPTGTSSTDTQYF
TRBJ1-5 | 15 | . | TRBV28 | . | TGTGCCAGCAGTTCCCATATGACCCCACCTCAGCCCCAGCATTTT | CASSSHMTPPQPQHF
TRBJ1-2 | 11 | . | TRBV20-1 | once | TGCAGTGCTAGAGGGGACTATGGCTACACCTTC | CSARGDYGYTF
TRBJ1-1 | 13 | . | TRBV14 | . | TGTGCCAGCAGCCAATTTATGAACACTGAAGCTTTCTTT | CASSQFMNTEAFF
TRBJ2-3 | 13 | . | TRBV7-7 | . | TGTGCCAGCAGCTTAGCGCCGGGGGACCCCCGTTATTTT | CASSLAPGDPRYF